What follows is one T cell receptor (beta chain) and its context. Its antigen remains undetermined. No base qualities exist here, and no much larger clone lies one base off it. The cohort was made up of approximately 670 healthy bone marrow donors. At the time of sampling, all cohort members were nominally healthy, though unrecorded immune exposures were likely present. The donor was CMV seropositive and was included in the group of 250 to 300 seropositive cohort members. Each donor provided a peripheral blood sample, and peripheral blood mononuclear cells were used for TCR beta sequencing. Genomic DNA extraction from the blood cell samples was performed with the Qiagen DNeasy Blood Extraction Kit. CDR1 and CDR2, looked up from the germline V gene, are SGDLS and YYNGEE. From the cysteine up to the phenylalanine, the CDR3 has a length of 16 residues. Only CDR3 DNA remains: 48 bases, in frame from the first base. The junction shows trimming of 2 bases on V and 3 bases on J, and the gene matches do not reach 5 bases of it.

This sample is part of a study of cytomegalovirus exposure and HLA in healthy donors (dated by TCRdb to between 2016 and 2019). Regarding the study in general: In an earlier analysis of 550 to 750 of the donors, approximately 260 Gb of sequence data and 90 million to 130 million unique TCR beta sequences from 150 million to 200 million T cells were reported. Roughly 320 gigabases of sequencing data and approximately 91 million unique TCR sequences made up an early release that covered several hundred HLA-typed donors. The genetic ancestry cluster associated with self-reported Caucasian donors included approximately 85% of the 300 to 400 genotyped donors. The aim of the study was to test whether cataloging public T cell receptors could identify signatures of past pathogen exposure. The study profiled the T cell repertoires of approximately 700 subjects by immunosequencing and related them to cytomegalovirus serostatus. A separate validation cohort of roughly 130 different subjects was used in addition to the roughly 700-subject first cohort. To predict cytomegalovirus infection status, the study combined high-throughput TCR immunosequencing, statistical association of individual TCRs with disease status, and machine learning. A later analysis re-examined previously published TCR beta repertoires from just over 650 donors and added high-resolution HLA genotyping to investigate patterns of TCR occurrence. The later analysis used no new phenotypic data to find candidate immune exposures, relying instead on TCR beta sequences and their occurrence across donors. An earlier analysis of nearly 600 of the donors applied high-throughput TCR beta sequencing to assess whether each TCR beta V gene segment acted as functional or pseudogenic. Donor age, sex, ethnicity and CMV serostatus were compiled alongside the repertoire data. A later genetic analysis used genome-wide SNP genotypes for about three fifths of the 666 donors, treating that subset as a discovery cohort. Every discovery cohort repertoire had been produced on one sequencing platform. HLA typing covered class I and class II loci at four-digit resolution. The number of donors typed differed by locus, with about 629-640 for A, B, C, DRB1 and DQB1, around 500 for DQA1, 600 to 610 for DPA1, and around 460 for DPB1. Because of strong linkage in the cohort, five DR-DQ haplotypes were treated as single units for association and clustering. Among several hundred genotyped donors of the cohort, an average of roughly 230,000 unique TCR beta nucleotide sequences was sequenced per donor, of which about 19% were non-productive.

Overall study results and their limits: A further reported finding was that TCR beta sequences accurately predicted the HLA-A and HLA-B alleles for most subjects in the first cohort. Because HLA typing was unavailable for some donors at each locus, only the typed subset was used in association tests. When HLA alleles, especially DR and DQ, strongly co-occurred, attributing TCR associations to individual alleles was difficult. Three of the identified cytomegalovirus-associated TCR beta chains were confirmed in vitro to be specific for cytomegalovirus antigens. In an earlier analysis of some 500 of the donors, most TCR beta V segments were observed in productive rearrangements about 87% or about 30% of the time, broadly matching IMGT annotations. A later genetic analysis reported fewer N-insertions in productive TCRs among donors in an Asian-associated ancestry cluster than the roughly 650-donor mean. A later analysis reported that several top co-occurrence clusters appeared linked to parvovirus B19, influenza, CMV and Epstein-Barr virus. Most TCR sequences were observed very rarely across donors, whereas some public TCRs were present in many individuals. In a later genetic analysis, a missense DCLRE1C variant was associated with V-gene and J-gene trimming of TCR beta chains, and the association was replicated in an independent cohort. Linkage disequilibrium might explain the correlated functional status among segregating V segments, but an unknown experimental factor could not be ruled out. A total of 150 or so TCR beta chains were listed by the study as associated with cytomegalovirus. The only immune exposure information available for the cohort was CMV serostatus. Cytomegalovirus status was reported to be diagnosed by the classifier with high specificity and sensitivity in both the original and validation cohorts. Some IMGT-functional V segments, including TRBV6-2 and TRBV6-3, could not be told apart with the 87-base-pair reads, so those segments were excluded. The sequencing pipeline was judged likely to have produced a cluster of highly shared sequence variants as a technical artifact. In a later analysis, HLA-associated TCR beta chains were found to be more clonally expanded and to have lower generation probabilities than equally common non-associated chains. Presence/absence analyses assumed roughly uniform sequencing depth across donors, an assumption that may not hold. Most CMV-associated TCR beta chains appeared to be HLA-restricted in a later analysis, and the HLA associations seemed to be driven largely by CMV exposure. Only TCR beta chains were sequenced in this cohort, and the absence of alpha or paired-chain data limited detectable features. A later analysis found that TCR association rates varied across HLA loci, with DRB1 alleles showing the most associated TCRs and HLA-C alleles the fewest. At a false discovery rate of 0.05, a later analysis linked some 17,000 TCR beta sequences to specific HLA alleles. Because counts were too low, roughly 16 rarely observed V segments, including chromosome 9 orphons, were excluded from the earlier analysis of some 540 of the donors. According to the authors, the approach could potentially be generalized to other disease states and immunological phenotypes.

The library relied on the immunoSEQ multiplex PCR assay. For the multiplex PCR, a mixture combining 60 forward primers for TCR Vbeta segments and 13 reverse primers for TCR Jbeta segments was used. A multiplex PCR assay on genomic DNA amplified the CDR3 region of rearranged TCR beta genes. Amplified TCR beta libraries were sequenced as 87-base-pair reads on the Illumina HiSeq System. The paper's processing steps were these. Across the 640 or so repertoires, a later analysis counted roughly 84 million unique TCR beta chains, approximately 12 million of which were shared by at least two donors. A nearest-neighbor algorithm error-corrected the raw reads and collapsed the reads into unique sequences, merging closely related sequences to remove PCR and sequencing errors. V, D and J gene segments were assigned by aligning CDR3 sequences to IMGT reference sequences. For a sequence to be retained, at least a six-nucleotide match to both a V gene segment and a J gene segment was required. Rearrangements were called productive when the CDR3 lacked stop codons and stayed in frame with V and J; all others were non-productive. Following IMGT convention, CDR3 was defined as the stretch from the second conserved V-encoded cysteine to the conserved J-encoded phenylalanine. The earlier analysis of about 570 of the donors excluded any sequence lacking an unambiguous match to a single V gene segment. An earlier analysis of 500 to 700 of the donors classified V segments as functional when productive rearrangements were above 56.7% and as segregating when the standard deviation between donors was above 5%. A statistical classification framework was built to diagnose cytomegalovirus status from the catalog of TCR beta chain sequences. V and J gene assignment, in a later analysis, came from comparing TCR nucleotide sequences with IMGT/GENE-DB human TR gene sequences. Using the TCRdist pipeline, a later analysis assigned CDR3 sequences along with most-parsimonious VDJ recombination scenarios. In a later analysis, every TCR beta chain was defined by the combination of its CDR3 amino acid sequence and its V-gene family, and reads without a unique V-gene family were dropped. To address suspected cross-contamination and a sequencing artifact, a later analysis removed 592 highly shared, low-generation-probability nucleotide sequences. For each public chain, a later analysis derived a clonal expansion index from normalized ranks of inferred template counts within each repertoire. In a later analysis, generation probabilities were computed using a VDJ recombination model fitted to out-of-frame rearrangements, and the results were checked against IGoR. A later analysis scored TCR-TCR, TCR-HLA and TCR-CMV co-occurrence with hypergeometric tests, applying a repertoire-size bias correction to TCR pairs. False discovery rates were estimated in a later analysis by permuting HLA or CMV assignments 20 times. In a later analysis, co-occurring TCRs were grouped using DBSCAN, and TCRdist sequence similarity was added for clustering within HLA-allele-positive subsets. For co-occurrence clustering, repertoires with fewer than 30,000 or more than 120,000 public chains were excluded, along with four or five repertoires with anomalous nucleotide sharing. Drawn from immuneACCESS, this table holds only the in-frame rearrangements with V and J called that TCRdb kept. Clones are partly lost; checked studies trace under half to an unresolved V gene and leave the rest unexplained. V, J and clone size were drawn from that table, and D and trimming were deduced from the DNA. This sample is represented by around 180,000 clones; around 80% of them were singletons. The ten largest clones capture approximately 1.2% of the sample.

The rearrangement combines TRBV9 with TRBJ2-1, and 10 bases in between align with TRBD2. Material: PBMCs. This receptor was obtained from a girl aged 2 to 9 in good health and CMV-seropositive. For the CDR3, the sequence is CASSVSGGALYNEQFF. In nucleotide form, the sequence is TGTGCCAGCAGCGTGAGCGGGGGGGCCCTCTACAATGAGCAGTTCTTC.